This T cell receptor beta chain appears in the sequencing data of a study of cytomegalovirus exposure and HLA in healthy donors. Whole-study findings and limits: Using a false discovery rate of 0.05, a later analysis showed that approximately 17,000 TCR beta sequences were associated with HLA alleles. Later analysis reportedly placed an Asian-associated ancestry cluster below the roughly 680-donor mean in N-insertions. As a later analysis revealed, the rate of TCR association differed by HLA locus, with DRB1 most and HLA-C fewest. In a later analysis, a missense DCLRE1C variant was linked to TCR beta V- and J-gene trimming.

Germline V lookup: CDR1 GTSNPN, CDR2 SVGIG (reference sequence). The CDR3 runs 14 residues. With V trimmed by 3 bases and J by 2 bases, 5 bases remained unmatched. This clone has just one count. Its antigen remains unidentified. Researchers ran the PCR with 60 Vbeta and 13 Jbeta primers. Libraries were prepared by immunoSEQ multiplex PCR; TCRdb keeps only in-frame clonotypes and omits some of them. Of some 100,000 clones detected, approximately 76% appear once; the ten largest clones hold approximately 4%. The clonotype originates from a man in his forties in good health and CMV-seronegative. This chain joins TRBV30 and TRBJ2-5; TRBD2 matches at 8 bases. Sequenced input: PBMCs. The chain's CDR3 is CAWRIAGPQETQYF. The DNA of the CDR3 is TGTGCCTGGAGGATAGCGGGGCCACAAGAGACCCAGTACTTC.